The clone carrying this T cell receptor beta chain was observed a few times. The data derive from a study of T-cell reconstitution after alpha-beta-depleted transplantation in children. Molecular barcoding with unique molecular identifiers was used for the TCRbeta library. TCRdb passed the PCR reads through MiXCR, listing each CDR3 protein once. The sample holds around 340,000 distinct CDR3 sequences; 10% to 15% are singletons and the top ten take around 4.5%. V lost 3 bases, J lost 5 bases, and 16 bases lay in between. The CDR3 spans 16 residues. CDR1 and CDR2 from the germline V gene are SNHLY and FYNNEI.

Sample: PBMCs, taken from the stem cell graft. The chain couples TRBV2 to TRBJ2-2; the D gene is possibly TRBD2 (6 bases). This clonotype originated in a human donor who donated a stem cell graft to a child with Fanconi anemia. The DNA of the CDR3 is TGTGCCAGCAGTGAGGGGGGACTCCCGGGGACCGGGGAGCTGTTTTTT. Its protein product is CASSEGGLPGTGELFF.